Listed here are 6 T cell receptor beta chains from one sample, sequenced in a study of T cell changes during pregnancy in multiple sclerosis. Measured with immunoSEQ multiplex PCR; TCRdb has only the in-frame clones, and not every one. The data contain around 64,000 clones, 93% of them seen just once; the ten biggest clones take up roughly 2.6%. The specimen comprised CD8+ T cells from peripheral blood mononuclear cells, sampled in the third trimester of pregnancy. These receptors all come from a female donor with multiple sclerosis, enrolled in a pregnancy study.

V and J are TRBV4-1 and TRBJ1-2, with D unclear. The CDR3 is 15 residues long. Trimming took 0 bases from V and 5 from J, leaving 13 bases between them. CDR1 is MGHRA, CDR2 YSYEKL, per germline. CDR3 nucleotide sequence: TGCGCCAGCAGCCAAGATCAACGCCTAATGTATGGCTACACCTTC. Translation gives CASSQDQRLMYGYTF.

The chain carries TRBV2 and TRBJ2-1; TRBD1 matches 8 bases. Trimming at V came to 5 bases and at J to 10 bases, leaving 4 bases not matched to a gene. CDR1 and CDR2 from the germline V gene are SNHLY and FYNNEI. There are 12 residues in the CDR3. The CDR3 loop is CASSRTGREQFF. Written as DNA, the CDR3 is TGTGCCAGCAGTAGGACAGGGCGGGAGCAGTTCTTC. The whole variable domain, filled in from reference TRBV2 and TRBJ2-1, reads EPEVTQTPSHQVTQMGQEVILRCVPISNHLYFYWYRQILGQKVEFLVSFYNNEISEKSEIFDDQFSVERPDGSNFTLKIRSTKLEDSAMYFCASSRTGREQFFGPGTRLTVL.

The chain uses TRBV30 and TRBJ2-7; D might be TRBD1 (6 bases). This CDR3 contains 12 residues. The V end was cut by 3 bases, the J end by 6 bases, with 12 bases between. In germline, CDR1 is GTSNPN, CDR2 SVGIG (reference sequence). CDR3 in amino acids: CAWSTGMGEQYF. Here the CDR3 DNA reads TGTGCCTGGAGCACAGGGATGGGCGAGCAGTACTTC.

The chain employs TRBV6-6 and TRBJ2-7, with D perhaps matching TRBD1 (6 bases). Germline-derived CDR1 and CDR2 are MNHNY and SVGAGI (reference sequence). CDR3 length: 14 amino acids. Trimming pared 5 bases from V and 1 base from J, leaving 12 bases between. The CDR3 loop reads CASSQGTYSYEQYF. DNA for the CDR3: TGTGCCAGCAGTCAGGGGACATATTCCTACGAGCAGTACTTC.

The chain employs TRBV2 and TRBJ2-3, with 8 bases identical to TRBD1. The CDR3 consists of 15 residues. CDR1 and CDR2 from the germline V gene are SNHLY and FYNNEI. Germline trimming cut 3 bases from V and 4 bases from J; bases unmatched to any gene: 6. DNA for the CDR3: TGTGCCAGCAGTGACAGGGGGCGCGTTTCAGATACGCAGTATTTT. This sequence encodes CASSDRGRVSDTQYF.

V gene TRBV11-2 combines with J gene TRBJ2-1; 9 nucleotides align to TRBD2. The CDR3 contains 15 residues. Germline trimming cut 5 bases from V and 6 bases from J; bases unmatched to any gene: 8. Germline CDR1 is SGHAT and CDR2 is FQNNGV. In nucleotides, the CDR3 is TGTGCCAGCAGCCTAACTAGCGGGCTCGGCAATGAGCAGTTCTTC. Amino acid sequence: CASSLTSGLGNEQFF.